This TCR beta chain is from a study of vaccination and CD4 T cells after COVID-19. Study context: Post-COVID draws followed diagnosis by a median around 97 days (range 35 to 161). Taking of post-vaccine samples occurred a median approximately 70 days after dose two (range 14 to 241). For control cultures, the treatment was a CEFX pool, an HIV-1 Nef pool, or no peptide.

Researchers used the Oncomine TCR Beta short-read assay to sequence DNA from cultured CD4+ T cells. TCRdb called the PCR reads again in MiXCR, with one record for every CDR3 protein. The table includes approximately 21,000 distinct CDR3 sequences, roughly 47% detected once. Germline CDR1 is SEHNR and CDR2 is FQNEAQ (reference sequence). The V end lost 2 bases, the J end lost 7 bases, and 8 bases lay between the germline ends. The CDR3 is made up of 12 amino acids. Concerning this clonotype: Antigen: not known.

As for treatment: approximately 10-day PBMC culture with coronavirus spike peptide pools or control peptides (ViraFEST assay). ViraFEST used peptide pools to expand antigen-specific T cells, then sequenced TCRs. The specimen comprised CD4+ T cells from blood, cultured in vitro, sampled before SARS-CoV-2 vaccination. The chain joins TRBV7-9 to TRBJ1-2; D might be TRBD1 (5 bases). This receptor was obtained from a human donor who had recovered from COVID-19. In nucleotides, the CDR3 is TGTGCCAGCAGCTTAACAGGCTCTGGCTACACCTTC. This translates into CASSLTGSGYTF.